The 27 T cell receptor beta chains in this list originate from one sample, sequenced in a study of cytomegalovirus exposure and HLA in healthy donors (dated by TCRdb to the late 2010s). Libraries were built with the immunoSEQ multiplex PCR assay. The multiplex PCR relied on a mix of 60 forward primers for TCR Vbeta segments and 13 reverse primers for TCR Jbeta segments. Held by TCRdb, this immuneACCESS table contains in-frame sequences only and omits some clones. Under half of the omission traces to an unresolved V gene where checked; the cause of the rest is unknown. The sample includes under 150,000 clones, with roughly 60% observed a single time. The ten largest account for 2% to 3% of the sample. The specimen sequenced was PBMCs. The receptors come from a woman in her thirties or forties in good health and CMV-seronegative.

The genes are TRBV2 and TRBJ1-2, with 7 bases that match TRBD1. CDR1 and CDR2 (germline): SNHLY, FYNNEI. This CDR3 region has 14 residues. J was trimmed by 5 bases and V by 3 bases; bases with no gene match: 6. The CDR3 loop reads CASSDARGRYGYTF. The CDR3 region has the DNA TGTGCCAGCAGTGACGCCAGGGGGAGATATGGCTACACCTTC.

V is TRBV11-2 and J is TRBJ1-3, with a weak D call TRBD1 (6 bases). The CDR3 extends over 17 amino acids. Germline CDR1 SGHAT, CDR2 FQNNGV. The V end lost 1 base, the J end lost 0 bases, and 13 bases lay between the germline ends. CDR3 nucleotides: TGTGCCAGCAGCTTAGGCCTACAGGGTCCCTCTGGAAACACCATATATTTT. Translated: CASSLGLQGPSGNTIYF.

The chain recombines TRBV29-1 with TRBJ1-2; 8 bases map to TRBD1. The CDR3 sequence is 12 residues long. V shed 8 bases, J shed 3 bases, and the junction held 5 bases outside the gene matches. CDR1 and CDR2 (germline): SQVTM, ANQGSEA. In nucleotides, the CDR3 is TGCAGCCTCAGGGGACAGGACTATGGCTACACCTTC. Encoded protein: CSLRGQDYGYTF.

This sequence joins TRBV7-9 and TRBJ2-7, with 9 bases lining up with TRBD2. The CDR3 extends over 15 amino acids. Germline V CDR1 and CDR2: SEHNR, FQNEAQ (reference sequence). Trimming took 5 bases from V and 3 from J; bases not matched to a gene: 8. The CDR3 region is CASSLGLATVYEQYF. CDR3 bases: TGTGCCAGCAGCCTGGGACTAGCCACCGTCTACGAGCAGTACTTC. Full variable domain (rest looked up from reference TRBV7-9 and TRBJ2-7): DTGVSQNPRHKITKRGQNVTFRCDPISEHNRLYWYRQTLGQGPEFLTYFQNEAQLEKSRLLSDRFSAERPKGSFSTLEIQRTEQGDSAMYLCASSLGLATVYEQYFGPGTRLTVT.

The chain joins TRBV6-1 to TRBJ1-2; no firm D call. Germline CDR1 MNHNS, CDR2 SASEGT. V was clipped by 4 bases and J by 4 bases, with 7 bases between them. The CDR3 runs 12 residues. The CDR3: CASSGTRYGYTF. DNA of the CDR3: TGTGCCAGCAGTGGGACTCGCTATGGCTACACCTTC.

The J gene is TRBJ2-1, the V gene TRBV29-1; D might be TRBD1 (8 bases). The germline V and J ends were trimmed by 5 bases and 9 bases, with 14 bases remaining between them. CDR1 and CDR2 from the germline V gene are SQVTM and ANQGSEA. This CDR3 comprises 12 residues. CDR3 nucleotide sequence: TGCAGCGTTTTTACAGGGGGGGGTGAGCAGTTCTTC. Protein: CSVFTGGGEQFF.

This clone was observed a few times. Because it lacks the conserved phenylalanine or tryptophan at the end, this CDR3 is likely a read error. Because the CDR3's place on the DNA is in doubt, the DNA is left out and the CDR3 is given as listed by TCRdb. The chain is built from TRBV10-1 and TRBJ1-4. CDR1 WNHNN and CDR2 SYGVQD come from the germline V gene (reference sequence). From its first to its last residue, the CDR3 has 8 amino acids. The CDR3 here is CATTGAGE.

This clone was seen a single time. The chain recombines TRBV19 with TRBJ2-7; D remains unclear. This CDR3 is built from 13 residues. Germline values: CDR1 LNHDA, CDR2 SQIVND (reference sequence). Trimming shortened V by 5 bases and J by 1 base, and 9 bases separated the two germline ends. DNA of the CDR3: TGTGCCAGTAGTCCTACGGGTTCCTACGAGCAGTACTTC. Translated, it gives CASSPTGSYEQYF.

V and J are TRBV19 and TRBJ1-1; 8 bases map to TRBD1. The V gene end was trimmed by 9 bases and the J gene end by 2 bases; junction bases not matched to a gene: 8. Germline values: CDR1 LNHDA, CDR2 SQIVND (reference sequence). The CDR3 has 14 residues. The CDR3 spells CASRGRVPNTEAFF. As DNA, the CDR3 is TGTGCCAGCAGGGGGCGGGTCCCCAACACTGAAGCTTTCTTT. Together with reference TRBV19 and TRBJ1-1, the CDR3 gives the full variable domain: DGGITQSPKYLFRKEGQNVTLSCEQNLNHDAMYWYRQDPGQGLRLIYYSQIVNDFQKGDIAEGYSVSREKKESFPLTVTSAQKNPTAFYLCASRGRVPNTEAFFGQGTRLTVV.

The chain carries TRBV5-1 and TRBJ1-1; D unclear. The CDR3 is 16 amino acids. Trimming pared 2 bases from V and 3 bases from J, leaving 17 bases between. Germline V gene sequence: CDR1 SGHRS, CDR2 YFSETQ. The CDR3 sequence: CASSLIPRSTYTEAFF. The CDR3 DNA reads as TGCGCCAGCAGCTTAATTCCGCGGAGTACGTACACTGAAGCTTTCTTT.

This chain joins TRBV28 and TRBJ2-3; TRBD1 is a possible D gene (6 bases). The CDR3 loop spans 14 amino acids. Germline lookup yields CDR1 MDHEN and CDR2 SYDVKM. The germline V and J ends were trimmed by 6 bases and 2 bases, with 12 bases remaining between them. The CDR3 loop is CASRPDSFTDTQYF. The DNA of the CDR3 is TGTGCCAGCAGACCGGACAGCTTCACAGATACGCAGTATTTT.

This clone was detected only once. The V and J genes are TRBV30 and TRBJ2-5, with 8 bases lining up with TRBD2. The CDR3 length is 14 residues. The germline V gene encodes CDR1 GTSNPN and CDR2 SVGIG (reference sequence). J was trimmed by 0 bases and V by 2 bases; bases with no gene match: 2. CDR3 nucleotide sequence: TGTGCCTGGAGTTCACTAGCGGACCAAGAGACCCAGTACTTC. Amino acid sequence: CAWSSLADQETQYF.

This CDR3 reads CASSIVPGGNTEAFF. The CDR3 DNA is TGTGCCAGTAGTATAGTCCCCGGCGGGAACACTGAAGCTTTCTTT. The rearrangement links TRBV19 to TRBJ1-1; D not resolved. Germline-derived CDR1 and CDR2 are LNHDA and SQIVND (reference sequence). There are 15 residues in the CDR3. The ends were cut back, 1 base at V and 1 base at J, with 10 bases in the middle.

The chain recombines TRBV4-1 with TRBJ1-4; 8 positions match TRBD1. Germline V gene lookup returns CDR1 MGHRA and CDR2 YSYEKL. J gave up 8 bases and V 4 bases, and 6 bases lay outside the gene matches. The CDR3 is 14 amino acids. The CDR3 bases are TGCGCCAGCAGCCCGCCAGGGGGCCGGGAAAAACTGTTTTTT. It codes for CASSPPGGREKLFF.

This clone was seen only a few times. This chain uses TRBV7-2 with TRBJ2-5, with TRBD1 identical over 10 bases. The CDR3 runs 17 residues. V gave up 1 base and J gave up 3 bases; unmatched junction bases: 8. Looked up from germline, CDR1 is SGHTA and CDR2 is FQGNSA. The CDR3 is CASSLGTGTGVEETQYF. The CDR3 DNA is TGTGCCAGCAGCTTAGGTACCGGGACAGGGGTTGAAGAGACCCAGTACTTC.

In DNA form, the CDR3 reads TGCGCCAGCAGCTTGGCCCCTAGCGGGGATACGACCCAGTACTTC. As protein: CASSLAPSGDTTQYF. V gene TRBV5-1 combines with J gene TRBJ2-5; TRBD2 matches 9 bases. This CDR3 has 15 amino acids. After removal of 0 bases from V and 7 bases from J, the junction contained 7 bases not matched to a gene. Germline V gene data show CDR1 as SGHRS and CDR2 as YFSETQ.

The rearrangement uses TRBV4-1 and TRBJ2-2; no firm D call. Germline CDR1 reads MGHRA; CDR2 reads YSYEKL. V dropped 0 bases and J dropped 8 bases, with 7 bases sitting between them. The CDR3 sequence is 13 residues long. CDR3 bases: TGCGCCAGCAGCCAAGATTCGGTTGGGGAGCTGTTTTTT. Amino acid sequence: CASSQDSVGELFF.

CDR3 DNA: TGTGCCAGCAGCAGGACAGGGGAGAGGACAGATACGCAGTATTTT. It encodes CASSRTGERTDTQYF. The rearrangement links TRBV5-4 to TRBJ2-3; 9 nucleotides line up with TRBD1. Germline CDR1 reads SGHNT; CDR2 reads YYREEE (reference sequence). V shed 4 bases and J 3 bases; nucleotides not matched to a gene: 6. This CDR3 comprises 15 residues.

The chain recombines TRBV30 with TRBJ2-5; D is uncertain. V was clipped by 0 bases and J by 4 bases, with 15 bases between them. In germline, CDR1 is GTSNPN, CDR2 SVGIG (reference sequence). CDR3 length equals 15 residues. DNA of the CDR3: TGTGCCTGGAGTGTAAGGCCCTCGGCTAGAGAGACCCAGTACTTC. Protein: CAWSVRPSARETQYF.

The table lists this clone with a count of one. V and J are TRBV30 and TRBJ2-7; 8 positions match TRBD2. Trimming cost V 8 bases and J 6 bases; bases outside gene matches: 12. The germline V gene encodes CDR1 GTSNPN and CDR2 SVGIG (reference sequence). The CDR3 has 13 amino acids. The DNA for the CDR3 is TGTGCCCAGAGCGGGGGATTTTCTGGCGAGCAGTACTTC. This gives the protein CAQSGGFSGEQYF.

The chain recombines TRBV7-2 with TRBJ1-1; D call uncertain. Trimming removed 1 base at V and 3 bases at J, with 9 bases between. CDR3 length: 14 amino acids. Germline CDR1 is SGHTA and CDR2 is FQGNSA. The CDR3 DNA sequence: TGTGCCAGCAGCTTAGATTCGAGCTACACTGAAGCTTTCTTT. Amino acid sequence: CASSLDSSYTEAFF.

The chain combines TRBV5-6 with TRBJ1-2; D perhaps matches TRBD1 (6 bases). CDR1 is SGHDT, CDR2 YYEEEE, per germline. The CDR3 runs to 15 residues. Trimming cost V 2 bases and J 5 bases, with 16 bases left between them. DNA of the CDR3: TGTGCCAGCAGCTTATTGGCCACAGGGCCGTATGGCTACACCTTC. Translating it yields CASSLLATGPYGYTF.

J is TRBJ1-4 and V is TRBV19, with TRBD1 matching over 7 bases. Per germline, CDR1 LNHDA and CDR2 SQIVND (reference sequence). V was pared by 9 bases and J by 4 bases, with 5 bases of the junction left unmatched. The CDR3 is 13 amino acids. The CDR3 sequence: CARRGLGNEKLFF. The CDR3, as DNA: TGTGCCAGAAGGGGGCTCGGTAATGAAAAACTGTTTTTT.

This sequence joins TRBV7-6 and TRBJ1-6; 10 bases align to TRBD1. With V trimmed by 7 bases and J by 7 bases, 7 bases remained unmatched. Germline loops: CDR1 SGHVS, CDR2 FNYEAQ. This CDR3 comprises 15 residues. The DNA for the CDR3 is TGTGCCAGCACCCCAGACAGGGGGCGAAATTCACCCCTCCACTTT. This translates into CASTPDRGRNSPLHF.

CDR3 residues: CASSFPLLDEQYF. As DNA, the CDR3 is TGTGCCAGCAGCTTCCCCCTCCTCGACGAGCAGTACTTC. V usage is TRBV11-2 and J usage is TRBJ2-7; D remains ambiguous. Germline values: CDR1 SGHAT, CDR2 FQNNGV. This CDR3 has 13 residues. V was trimmed by 3 bases and J by 5 bases, leaving 11 bases between them.

The chain recombines TRBV4-2 with TRBJ1-2, with D perhaps matching TRBD1 (6 bases). From germline, CDR1 is LGHNA and CDR2 YNFKEQ. The V gene lost 3 bases and the J gene lost 0 bases, with 11 bases spanning the gap. The CDR3 has 15 residues. CDR3 loop: CASSQSRGSNYGYTF. CDR3 DNA sequence: TGTGCCAGCAGCCAGAGCAGGGGATCTAACTATGGCTACACCTTC.

The V call is TRBV15, the J call TRBJ2-3; TRBD2 matches 8 bases. V shed 4 bases, J shed 4 bases, and the junction held 10 bases outside the gene matches. From germline, CDR1 is LNHNV and CDR2 YYDKDF (reference sequence). The CDR3 runs 16 residues. Written as DNA, the CDR3 is TGTGCCACCAGCAAAATGGTTATCGGGGGGGCAGATACGCAGTATTTT. It specifies CATSKMVIGGADTQYF. Looking up the rest from reference TRBV15 and TRBJ2-3 gives the full variable domain: DAMVIQNPRYQVTQFGKPVTLSCSQTLNHNVMYWYQQKSSQAPKLLFHYYDKDFNNEADTPDNFQSRRPNTSFCFLDIRSPGLGDTAMYLCATSKMVIGGADTQYFGPGTRLTVL.